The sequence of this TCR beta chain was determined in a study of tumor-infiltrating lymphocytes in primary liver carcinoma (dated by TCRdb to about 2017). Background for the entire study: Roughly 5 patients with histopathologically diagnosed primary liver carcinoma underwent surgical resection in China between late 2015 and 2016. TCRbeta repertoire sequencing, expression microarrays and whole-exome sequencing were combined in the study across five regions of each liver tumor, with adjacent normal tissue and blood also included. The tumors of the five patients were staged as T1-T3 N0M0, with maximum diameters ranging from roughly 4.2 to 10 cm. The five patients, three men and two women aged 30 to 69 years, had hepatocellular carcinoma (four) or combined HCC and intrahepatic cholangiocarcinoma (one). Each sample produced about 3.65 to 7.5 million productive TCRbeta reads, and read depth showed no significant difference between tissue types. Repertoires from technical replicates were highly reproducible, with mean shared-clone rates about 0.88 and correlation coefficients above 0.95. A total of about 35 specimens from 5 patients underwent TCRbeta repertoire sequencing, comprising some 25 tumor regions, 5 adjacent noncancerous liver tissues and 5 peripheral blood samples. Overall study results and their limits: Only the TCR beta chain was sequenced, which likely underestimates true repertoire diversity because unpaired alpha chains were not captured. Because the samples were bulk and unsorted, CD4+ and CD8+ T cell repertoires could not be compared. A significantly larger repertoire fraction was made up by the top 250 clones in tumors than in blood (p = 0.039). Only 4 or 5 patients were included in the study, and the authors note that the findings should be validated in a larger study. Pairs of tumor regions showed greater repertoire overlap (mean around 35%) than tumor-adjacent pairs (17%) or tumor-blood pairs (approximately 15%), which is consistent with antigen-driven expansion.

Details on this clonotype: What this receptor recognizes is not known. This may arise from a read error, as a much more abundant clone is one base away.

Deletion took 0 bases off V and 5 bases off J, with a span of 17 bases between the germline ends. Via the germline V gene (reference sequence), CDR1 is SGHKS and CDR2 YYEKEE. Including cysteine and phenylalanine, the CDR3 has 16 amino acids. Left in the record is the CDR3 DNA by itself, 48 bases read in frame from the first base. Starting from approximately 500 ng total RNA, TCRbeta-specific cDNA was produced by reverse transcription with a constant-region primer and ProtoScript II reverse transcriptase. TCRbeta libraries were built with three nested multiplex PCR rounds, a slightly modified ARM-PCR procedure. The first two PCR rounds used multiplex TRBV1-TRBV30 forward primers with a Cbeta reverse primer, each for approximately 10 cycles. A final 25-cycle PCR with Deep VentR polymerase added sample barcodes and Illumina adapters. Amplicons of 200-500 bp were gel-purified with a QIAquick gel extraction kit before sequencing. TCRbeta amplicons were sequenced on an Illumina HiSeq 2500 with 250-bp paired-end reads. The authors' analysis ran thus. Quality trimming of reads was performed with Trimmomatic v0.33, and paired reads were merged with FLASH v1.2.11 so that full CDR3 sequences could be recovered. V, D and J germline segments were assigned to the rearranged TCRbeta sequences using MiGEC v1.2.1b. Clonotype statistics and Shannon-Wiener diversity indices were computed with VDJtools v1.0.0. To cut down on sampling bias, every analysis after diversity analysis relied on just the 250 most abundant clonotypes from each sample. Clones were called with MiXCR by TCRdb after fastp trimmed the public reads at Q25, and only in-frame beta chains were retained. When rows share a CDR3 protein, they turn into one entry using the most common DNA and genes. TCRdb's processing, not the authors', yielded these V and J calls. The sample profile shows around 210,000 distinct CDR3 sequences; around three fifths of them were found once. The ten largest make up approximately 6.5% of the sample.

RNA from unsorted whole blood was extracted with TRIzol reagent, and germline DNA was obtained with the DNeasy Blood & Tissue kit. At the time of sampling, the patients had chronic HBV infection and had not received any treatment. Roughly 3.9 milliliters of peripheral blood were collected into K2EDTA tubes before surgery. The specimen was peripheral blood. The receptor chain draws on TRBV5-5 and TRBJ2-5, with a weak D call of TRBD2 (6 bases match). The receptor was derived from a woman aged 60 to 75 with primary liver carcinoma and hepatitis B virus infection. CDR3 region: CASSLAPQGGMETQYF. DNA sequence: TGTGCCAGCAGCTTGGCACCACAAGGAGGGATGGAGACCCAGTACTTC.